Reported below is one T cell receptor beta chain. The antigen remains undetermined. These data originate in a study of shared clonotypes between healthy human individuals. Profiling relied on immunoSEQ multiplex PCR, and the TCRdb table lists in-frame clones only, not all of them. The profile shows around 450,000 clones, roughly 80% of them singletons. Study findings and constraints: Represented diversity, genetic and exposure-history alike, was limited by few donors.

This CDR3 spans 16 amino acids. Germline-derived CDR1 and CDR2 are LGHNA and YNFKEQ. V shed 0 bases and J shed 2 bases, with 13 bases lying between them. The sequenced sample was PBMCs. The source of this sequence is a middle-aged woman in good health. Some clones in this sample may be carry-over from other donors' samples. The rearrangement links TRBV4-2 to TRBJ1-2; D possibly corresponds to TRBD1 (5 bases). CDR3 nucleotide sequence: TGTGCCAGCAGCCAAGATTTAACAGGAGAGAACTATGGCTACACCTTC. Translation gives CASSQDLTGENYGYTF.